This T cell receptor (beta chain) was sequenced for a study of regulatory T cells in long-lasting Graves disease. Study observations and caveats: With 2,741 shared public clonotypes, persistent patients exceeded new patients, who shared about a thousand.

Arm-PCR with iRepertoire HTBI primers amplified the CDR3 regions for these TCR beta libraries. One entry per CDR3 protein, called by TCRdb with MiXCR from the multiplex PCR reads. The data contain almost 350,000 distinct CDR3 sequences, roughly 21% of them seen just once; the ten biggest clones take up over 25%. Time point: persistent/refractory GD, antithyroid drugs over 5 years with positive TRAb. PBMC-extracted RNA yielded the TCR library. Patients of an endocrinology department in Xi'an, China, were included. As to this clonotype: Its target is unknown.

Sequenced here: peripheral blood mononuclear cells (PBMCs), sampled when the disease was refractory, from a patient treated with antithyroid drugs. The receptor was derived from a female donor with Graves disease.

CDR3 region: CASSVGGGGTGELFF. As DNA, the CDR3 is TGTGCCAGCAGCGTCGGGGGCGGGGGTACCGGGGAGCTGTTTTTT. The gene calls are TRBV7-8 and TRBJ2-2; perhaps TRBD2 as D (7 bases). The germline V and J ends were trimmed by 5 bases and 5 bases, with 15 bases remaining between them. Looked up from germline, CDR1 is SGHVS and CDR2 is FQNEAQ. The CDR3 spans 15 residues.